The 10 T cell receptor beta chains listed next were all sequenced from one sample in a study of cytomegalovirus exposure and HLA in healthy donors. The protocol was immunoSEQ multiplex PCR, while the TCRdb copy is restricted to in-frame clones and leaves out a portion. Among roughly 57,000 clones listed, approximately 93% were seen once. The source material was PBMCs. The receptors derive from a woman between 18 and 30 years old in good health and CMV-seropositive.

This chain connects TRBV11-2 to TRBJ2-3, with 11 bases aligning to TRBD2. The germline CDR1 and CDR2 sequences are SGHAT and FQNNGV. V shed 5 bases, J shed 7 bases, and the junction held 8 bases outside the gene matches. CDR3 size: 15 residues. CDR3 amino acids: CASSPSGGLLNTQYF. The CDR3, as DNA: TGTGCCAGCAGCCCTAGCGGGGGGTTATTGAATACGCAGTATTTT.

The chain combines TRBV19 with TRBJ2-5; D may be TRBD1 (6 bases). V lost 4 bases to trimming and J lost 4 bases, with 13 bases between them. This CDR3 is 14 amino acids long. Germline V gene data show CDR1 as LNHDA and CDR2 as SQIVND (reference sequence). The CDR3 loop reads CASSNTGILETQYF. Here the CDR3 DNA reads TGTGCCAGTAGTAATACAGGGATCCTAGAGACCCAGTACTTC.

This chain joins TRBV7-6 and TRBJ1-1, with 8 bases lining up with TRBD1. In germline, CDR1 is SGHVS, CDR2 FNYEAQ. The CDR3 length is 12 residues. V was clipped by 5 bases and J by 5 bases; unmatched bases: 1. CDR3 region: CASSRQGTEAFF. The CDR3 coding sequence is TGTGCCAGCAGCCGACAGGGGACTGAAGCTTTCTTT.

The chain employs TRBV7-3 and TRBJ2-1, with D possibly being TRBD1 (5 bases). V was shortened by 2 bases and J by 1 base, with 9 bases between the two germline ends. The CDR3 is made up of 15 amino acids. CDR1 and CDR2 (germline): SGHTA, FQGTGA. The CDR3 loop reads CASSLGAGSYNEQFF. CDR3 coding DNA: TGTGCCAGCAGCTTAGGGGCAGGTTCCTACAATGAGCAGTTCTTC.

The CDR3 reads CASSLGSSYEQYF. CDR3 DNA: TGTGCCAGCAGTTTAGGGAGCTCCTACGAGCAGTACTTC. The V gene is TRBV28, the J gene TRBJ2-7, with TRBD2 as a possible D gene (5 bases). Germline V gene lookup returns CDR1 MDHEN and CDR2 SYDVKM. V gave up 2 bases and J gave up 0 bases, with 5 bases separating them. The CDR3 is 13 residues long.

The V call is TRBV28, the J call TRBJ1-1; D is unclear. The CDR3 covers 11 residues. V gave up 11 bases and J gave up 1 base, with 8 bases separating them. Germline V CDR1 and CDR2: MDHEN, SYDVKM. CDR3 nucleotide sequence: TGTGCCCCCGCTAGGAACACTGAAGCTTTCTTT. Translated, it gives CAPARNTEAFF.

V is TRBV6-5 and J is TRBJ2-1; 9 bases fit TRBD2. The CDR3 consists of 15 residues. Germline V gene lookup returns CDR1 MNHEY and CDR2 SVGAGI. Germline trimming cut 4 bases from V and 2 bases from J; bases unmatched to any gene: 3. The CDR3 sequence is CASSSAGGPYNEQFF. The CDR3 DNA follows: TGTGCCAGCAGTTCCGCGGGGGGGCCCTACAATGAGCAGTTCTTC.

The J gene is TRBJ2-1, the V gene TRBV21-1; the table's D call TRBD1 went unverified against the DNA. TRBV21-1 is a listed pseudogene. The CDR3 has 13 amino acids. For the CDR3, the DNA is TGTGCCAGCAGTTCGGGACAGAGCAATGAGCAGTTCTTC. Residues: CASSSGQSNEQFF.

This rearrangement joins TRBV27 to TRBJ2-1; TRBD1 aligns across 11 bases. The CDR3 spans 17 residues. J was trimmed by 3 bases and V by 2 bases; bases with no gene match: 6. Germline V lookup: CDR1 MNHEY, CDR2 SMNVEV (reference sequence). The CDR3 protein is CASSLIRDRGYYNEQFF. The CDR3 DNA reads as TGTGCCAGCAGTTTAATAAGGGACAGGGGGTACTACAATGAGCAGTTCTTC.

The chain combines TRBV15 with TRBJ1-4; no clear D. Looked up from germline, CDR1 is LNHNV and CDR2 is YYDKDF (reference sequence). This CDR3 comprises 13 residues. V was cut by 0 bases and J by 5 bases, with 4 bases left in between. The chain's CDR3 is CATSRDGNEKLFF. The CDR3 coding sequence is TGTGCCACCAGCAGAGACGGGAATGAAAAACTGTTTTTT.